This T cell receptor (beta chain) was sequenced during a study of blood T cells in healthy people across ages. This CDR3 region has 13 residues. The ends were cut back, 6 bases at V and 4 bases at J, with 16 bases in the middle. Germline lookup yields CDR1 DFQATT and CDR2 SNEGSKA (reference sequence). A second PCR of about 7 to 12 cycles used a sample-barcoded 5' primer and a J-beta primer mix. TCRdb independently ran MiXCR on the 5' RACE reads; one entry per CDR3 protein. This sample carries around 1,700,000 distinct CDR3 sequences, 28% of them seen once, and the ten largest clones take 7.7%. The sample holds a few counts of this clonotype.

The receptor's source is a woman in her twenties or thirties in good health. The chain joins TRBV20-1 to TRBJ2-7, with D hard to call. Sequenced: blood. The CDR3 is CSASLGKIYEQYF. CDR3 nucleotides: TGCAGTGCCAGCTTGGGTAAGATTTACGAGCAGTACTTC.